These 24 T cell receptor beta chains were sequenced from one sample in a study of blood T cell repertoires in COVID-19. The protocol was immunoSEQ multiplex PCR, while the TCRdb copy is restricted to in-frame clones and leaves out a portion. The table shows some 130,000 clones, with roughly 90% occurring only once. Sequencing was done on a sample of peripheral blood. These receptors were obtained from a man aged 55 to 70 with COVID-19, enrolled during active disease.

The genes are TRBV7-9 and TRBJ2-5; TRBD2 is a possible D gene (6 bases). V lost 5 bases to trimming and J lost 2 bases, with 21 bases between them. This CDR3 contains 17 residues. The germline CDR1 and CDR2 sequences are SEHNR and FQNEAQ (reference sequence). DNA for the CDR3: TGTGCCAGCAGCCCGCCGGGACTCACGGGCGATCAAGAGACCCAGTACTTC. Translating it yields CASSPPGLTGDQETQYF.

The gene calls are TRBV23-1 and TRBJ1-5; 9 positions match TRBD1. TRBV23-1 is an ORF; its function is uncertain. The CDR3 runs to 16 residues. J was trimmed by 2 bases and V by 4 bases; bases with no gene match: 6. The CDR3 here is CASSRETGGRNQPQHF. CDR3 nucleotides: TGCGCCAGCAGTCGGGAGACAGGGGGACGCAATCAGCCCCAGCATTTT.

The rearrangement links TRBV12-5 to TRBJ2-7, with D perhaps TRBD1 (5 bases). The CDR3 is 16 amino acids. Germline CDR1 LGHNT, CDR2 FRNRAP. Trimming left V 2 bases short and J 1 base short, with 15 bases between. The CDR3 reads CASGLSYRQQSYEQYF. The CDR3 DNA sequence: TGTGCTAGTGGTTTGTCCTACAGGCAGCAATCCTACGAGCAGTACTTC.

The V and J genes are TRBV4-2 and TRBJ2-1; 10 bases agree with TRBD2. The germline gives CDR1 LGHNA, CDR2 YNFKEQ. The CDR3 is 17 amino acids. The V segment lost 5 bases and the J segment 8 bases; nucleotides outside the gene matches: 15. The CDR3, as DNA: TGTGCCAGCAGCGGGCTCAGGTCTAGCGGGAGTAGTGATGAGCAGTTCTTC. It encodes CASSGLRSSGSSDEQFF.

CDR3 in DNA: TGTGCCAGCAGTTACACCAGGAACACCGGGGAGCTGTTTTTT. Amino acid sequence: CASSYTRNTGELFF. The gene calls are TRBV6-5 and TRBJ2-2; the D is unclear. The CDR3 loop spans 14 amino acids. Per the germline V gene, CDR1 is MNHEY and CDR2 is SVGAGI. V was pared by 2 bases and J by 1 base, with 5 bases between.

The gene calls are TRBV6-6 and TRBJ2-7, with a weak D call TRBD2 (5 bases). The CDR3 covers 14 residues. Germline V gene data show CDR1 as MNHNY and CDR2 as SVGAGI (reference sequence). Trimming pared 10 bases from V and 0 bases from J, leaving 16 bases between. CDR3 sequence reads: CATQRGRDSYEQYF. The DNA for the CDR3 is TGTGCCACCCAACGAGGGAGAGACTCCTACGAGCAGTACTTC.

The chain joins TRBV19 to TRBJ1-5; perhaps TRBD1 as D (5 bases). V was clipped by 7 bases and J by 0 bases, with 13 bases between them. There are 15 residues in the CDR3. CDR1 and CDR2 from the germline V gene are LNHDA and SQIVND (reference sequence). Here the CDR3 DNA reads TGTGCCAGTAAAGTGGGGCGGGATAGCAATCAGCCCCAGCATTTT. Amino acid sequence: CASKVGRDSNQPQHF.

The V call is TRBV4-3, the J call TRBJ2-7; 9 nucleotides align to TRBD1. Germline trimming cut 1 base from V and 2 bases from J; bases unmatched to any gene: 9. Germline V gene lookup returns CDR1 LGHNA and CDR2 YSLEER. The CDR3 has 17 residues. The CDR3 DNA sequence: TGCGCCAGCAGCCAAGGCCGAATGGGACAGGGTCCCTACGAGCAGTACTTC. This sequence encodes CASSQGRMGQGPYEQYF.

This chain uses TRBV4-1 with TRBJ2-1, with 12 bases identical to TRBD2. J gave up 6 bases and V 4 bases, and 13 bases lay outside the gene matches. The CDR3 is 18 amino acids. Germline V CDR1 and CDR2: MGHRA, YSYEKL. The CDR3 loop is CASSLEIPTSGRGNEQFF. The DNA for the CDR3 is TGCGCCAGCAGCCTCGAAATCCCGACTAGCGGGAGAGGCAATGAGCAGTTCTTC.

The rearrangement uses TRBV11-2 and TRBJ2-5, with 11 bases fitting TRBD2. Germline lookup yields CDR1 SGHAT and CDR2 FQNNGV. The V and J ends lost 5 bases and 5 bases, in that order; junction bases with no gene match: 13. The CDR3 is made up of 17 amino acids. Written as DNA, the CDR3 is TGTGCCAGCAGCCCGAGTCCCTTAGCGGGAGGGCCGGAGACCCAGTACTTC. Translation: CASSPSPLAGGPETQYF.

The V gene is TRBV14, the J gene TRBJ1-1; D ambiguous. The germline V and J ends were trimmed by 2 bases and 6 bases, with 10 bases remaining between them. CDR3 size: 13 residues. From germline, CDR1 is SGHDN and CDR2 FVKESK. CDR3 sequence reads: CASSQPGTPEAFF. The DNA of the CDR3 is TGTGCCAGCAGCCAACCAGGTACCCCTGAAGCTTTCTTT.

The CDR3 coding sequence is TGTGCCTGGACCGGGACAGGGGATGAAAAACTGTTTTTT. Amino acid sequence: CAWTGTGDEKLFF. The genes are TRBV30 and TRBJ1-4; 10 positions match TRBD1. In germline, CDR1 is GTSNPN, CDR2 SVGIG (reference sequence). With 4 bases clipped from V and 6 bases from J, the junction kept 2 bases outside the gene matches. The CDR3 covers 13 residues.

This clone was seen just once. The chain uses TRBV28 and TRBJ1-4, with D perhaps matching TRBD1 (6 bases). The CDR3 runs to 14 residues. Trimming cost V 7 bases and J 7 bases, with 16 bases left between them. CDR1 is MDHEN, CDR2 SYDVKM, per germline. The chain's CDR3 is CASTEGGFGEKLFF. CDR3 nucleotide sequence: TGTGCCAGCACCGAAGGGGGTTTCGGTGAAAAACTGTTTTTT.

The chain employs TRBV19 and TRBJ2-1; TRBD2 agrees at 13 bases. V shed 4 bases and J 8 bases; nucleotides not matched to a gene: 8. Germline CDR1 reads LNHDA; CDR2 reads SQIVND (reference sequence). The CDR3 is 16 amino acids. The CDR3 is CASSRLRTSGSDEQFF. CDR3 DNA sequence: TGTGCCAGTAGTAGGTTGAGGACTAGCGGGAGCGATGAGCAGTTCTTC.

The chain employs TRBV6-6 and TRBJ1-4; D unclear. Germline lookup yields CDR1 MNHNY and CDR2 SVGAGI (reference sequence). The V end was cut by 4 bases, the J end by 0 bases, with 9 bases between. The CDR3 consists of 15 residues. CDR3 coding DNA: TGTGCCAGCAGTTCGGGAGGAGCAACTAATGAAAAACTGTTTTTT. It encodes CASSSGGATNEKLFF.

The J gene is TRBJ2-3, the V gene TRBV5-1, with a possible D match to TRBD2 (6 bases). The CDR3 spans 14 residues. In germline, CDR1 is SGHRS, CDR2 YFSETQ. V dropped 2 bases and J dropped 5 bases, with 12 bases sitting between them. The CDR3 is CASSFGSDRDTQYF. CDR3 in DNA: TGCGCCAGCAGCTTCGGGAGCGATCGAGATACGCAGTATTTT.

The chain joins TRBV3-1 (or the pseudogene TRBV3-2) to TRBJ1-5, with no clear D. The CDR3 totals 15 residues. The germline V gene has CDR1 LGHDT and CDR2 YNNKEL (reference sequence). V lost 0 bases and J lost 7, with 13 bases in between. CDR3 nucleotide sequence: TGTGCCAGCAGCCAAGATGCGACGGAGAACCAGCCCCAGCATTTT. Its protein is CASSQDATENQPQHF.

V is TRBV6-4 and J is TRBJ2-1; no reliable D call. The ends were cut back, 4 bases at V and 4 bases at J, with 8 bases in the middle. From germline, CDR1 is MRHNA and CDR2 SNTAGT. The CDR3 contains 13 residues. CDR3 DNA: TGTGCCAGCAGTGCCGAGAGTTACAATGAGCAGTTCTTC. Translating it yields CASSAESYNEQFF.

Written as DNA, the CDR3 is TGTGCCAGTATAAGGGAAGCGGACACCGGGGAGCTGTTTTTT. It is translated as CASIREADTGELFF. This chain connects TRBV19 to TRBJ2-2, with a weak D call TRBD2 (5 bases). Germline V lookup: CDR1 LNHDA, CDR2 SQIVND (reference sequence). This CDR3 is 14 amino acids long. Trimming took off 7 bases at V and 3 bases at J, with 12 bases between the two ends.

This clone occurred once. The chain uses TRBV5-1 and TRBJ2-1, with 9 bases aligning to TRBD2. CDR1 is SGHRS, CDR2 YFSETQ, per germline. After removal of 0 bases from V and 0 bases from J, the junction contained 4 bases not matched to a gene. The CDR3 runs 17 residues. DNA of the CDR3: TGCGCCAGCAGCTTGGTGGGACTAGCTAGCTCCTACAATGAGCAGTTCTTC. Amino acids: CASSLVGLASSYNEQFF. The whole variable domain, remainder taken from reference TRBV5-1 and TRBJ2-1, is KAGVTQTPRYLIKTRGQQVTLSCSPISGHRSVSWYQQTPGQGLQFLFEYFSETQRNKGNFPGRFSGRQFSNSRSEMNVSTLELGDSALYLCASSLVGLASSYNEQFFGPGTRLTVL.

This sequence joins TRBV2 and TRBJ1-4; D not resolved. This CDR3 is 15 amino acids long. The V gene lost 3 bases and the J gene lost 5 bases, with 13 bases spanning the gap. CDR1 and CDR2 (germline): SNHLY, FYNNEI. The CDR3 here is CASSEPLAPNEKLFF. The CDR3 region has the DNA TGTGCCAGCAGTGAGCCCCTGGCCCCAAATGAAAAACTGTTTTTT.

This clone was seen only a few times. The rearrangement joins TRBV5-4 to TRBJ1-1, with D hard to call. Trimming took off 0 bases at V and 1 base at J, with 10 bases between the two ends. The CDR3 spans 15 residues. Germline lookup yields CDR1 SGHNT and CDR2 YYREEE (reference sequence). DNA of the CDR3: TGTGCCAGCAGCTTGGGATCTGGGAGGAACACTGAAGCTTTCTTT. Residues: CASSLGSGRNTEAFF.

CDR3 nucleotide sequence: TGTGCCAGCAGATCCGGGACAGGGGGCATATTTTGGCTCACTGAAGCTTTCTTT. Its protein product is CASRSGTGGIFWLTEAFF. The rearrangement joins TRBV21-1 to TRBJ1-1; the D call of TRBD1 is as the table states it, not checked on the DNA. TRBV21-1 is designated a pseudogene. The CDR3 is 18 amino acids.

This rearrangement joins TRBV13 to TRBJ2-7, with TRBD1 matching 7 bases. Unmatched junction bases numbered 6, after V lost 5 bases and J lost 2 bases. The CDR3 consists of 14 residues. Germline CDR1 PRHDT, CDR2 FYEKMQ (reference sequence). For the CDR3, the DNA is TGTGCCAGCAGCAAACAGGGGTTCCCCTACGAGCAGTACTTC. The encoded protein is CASSKQGFPYEQYF.